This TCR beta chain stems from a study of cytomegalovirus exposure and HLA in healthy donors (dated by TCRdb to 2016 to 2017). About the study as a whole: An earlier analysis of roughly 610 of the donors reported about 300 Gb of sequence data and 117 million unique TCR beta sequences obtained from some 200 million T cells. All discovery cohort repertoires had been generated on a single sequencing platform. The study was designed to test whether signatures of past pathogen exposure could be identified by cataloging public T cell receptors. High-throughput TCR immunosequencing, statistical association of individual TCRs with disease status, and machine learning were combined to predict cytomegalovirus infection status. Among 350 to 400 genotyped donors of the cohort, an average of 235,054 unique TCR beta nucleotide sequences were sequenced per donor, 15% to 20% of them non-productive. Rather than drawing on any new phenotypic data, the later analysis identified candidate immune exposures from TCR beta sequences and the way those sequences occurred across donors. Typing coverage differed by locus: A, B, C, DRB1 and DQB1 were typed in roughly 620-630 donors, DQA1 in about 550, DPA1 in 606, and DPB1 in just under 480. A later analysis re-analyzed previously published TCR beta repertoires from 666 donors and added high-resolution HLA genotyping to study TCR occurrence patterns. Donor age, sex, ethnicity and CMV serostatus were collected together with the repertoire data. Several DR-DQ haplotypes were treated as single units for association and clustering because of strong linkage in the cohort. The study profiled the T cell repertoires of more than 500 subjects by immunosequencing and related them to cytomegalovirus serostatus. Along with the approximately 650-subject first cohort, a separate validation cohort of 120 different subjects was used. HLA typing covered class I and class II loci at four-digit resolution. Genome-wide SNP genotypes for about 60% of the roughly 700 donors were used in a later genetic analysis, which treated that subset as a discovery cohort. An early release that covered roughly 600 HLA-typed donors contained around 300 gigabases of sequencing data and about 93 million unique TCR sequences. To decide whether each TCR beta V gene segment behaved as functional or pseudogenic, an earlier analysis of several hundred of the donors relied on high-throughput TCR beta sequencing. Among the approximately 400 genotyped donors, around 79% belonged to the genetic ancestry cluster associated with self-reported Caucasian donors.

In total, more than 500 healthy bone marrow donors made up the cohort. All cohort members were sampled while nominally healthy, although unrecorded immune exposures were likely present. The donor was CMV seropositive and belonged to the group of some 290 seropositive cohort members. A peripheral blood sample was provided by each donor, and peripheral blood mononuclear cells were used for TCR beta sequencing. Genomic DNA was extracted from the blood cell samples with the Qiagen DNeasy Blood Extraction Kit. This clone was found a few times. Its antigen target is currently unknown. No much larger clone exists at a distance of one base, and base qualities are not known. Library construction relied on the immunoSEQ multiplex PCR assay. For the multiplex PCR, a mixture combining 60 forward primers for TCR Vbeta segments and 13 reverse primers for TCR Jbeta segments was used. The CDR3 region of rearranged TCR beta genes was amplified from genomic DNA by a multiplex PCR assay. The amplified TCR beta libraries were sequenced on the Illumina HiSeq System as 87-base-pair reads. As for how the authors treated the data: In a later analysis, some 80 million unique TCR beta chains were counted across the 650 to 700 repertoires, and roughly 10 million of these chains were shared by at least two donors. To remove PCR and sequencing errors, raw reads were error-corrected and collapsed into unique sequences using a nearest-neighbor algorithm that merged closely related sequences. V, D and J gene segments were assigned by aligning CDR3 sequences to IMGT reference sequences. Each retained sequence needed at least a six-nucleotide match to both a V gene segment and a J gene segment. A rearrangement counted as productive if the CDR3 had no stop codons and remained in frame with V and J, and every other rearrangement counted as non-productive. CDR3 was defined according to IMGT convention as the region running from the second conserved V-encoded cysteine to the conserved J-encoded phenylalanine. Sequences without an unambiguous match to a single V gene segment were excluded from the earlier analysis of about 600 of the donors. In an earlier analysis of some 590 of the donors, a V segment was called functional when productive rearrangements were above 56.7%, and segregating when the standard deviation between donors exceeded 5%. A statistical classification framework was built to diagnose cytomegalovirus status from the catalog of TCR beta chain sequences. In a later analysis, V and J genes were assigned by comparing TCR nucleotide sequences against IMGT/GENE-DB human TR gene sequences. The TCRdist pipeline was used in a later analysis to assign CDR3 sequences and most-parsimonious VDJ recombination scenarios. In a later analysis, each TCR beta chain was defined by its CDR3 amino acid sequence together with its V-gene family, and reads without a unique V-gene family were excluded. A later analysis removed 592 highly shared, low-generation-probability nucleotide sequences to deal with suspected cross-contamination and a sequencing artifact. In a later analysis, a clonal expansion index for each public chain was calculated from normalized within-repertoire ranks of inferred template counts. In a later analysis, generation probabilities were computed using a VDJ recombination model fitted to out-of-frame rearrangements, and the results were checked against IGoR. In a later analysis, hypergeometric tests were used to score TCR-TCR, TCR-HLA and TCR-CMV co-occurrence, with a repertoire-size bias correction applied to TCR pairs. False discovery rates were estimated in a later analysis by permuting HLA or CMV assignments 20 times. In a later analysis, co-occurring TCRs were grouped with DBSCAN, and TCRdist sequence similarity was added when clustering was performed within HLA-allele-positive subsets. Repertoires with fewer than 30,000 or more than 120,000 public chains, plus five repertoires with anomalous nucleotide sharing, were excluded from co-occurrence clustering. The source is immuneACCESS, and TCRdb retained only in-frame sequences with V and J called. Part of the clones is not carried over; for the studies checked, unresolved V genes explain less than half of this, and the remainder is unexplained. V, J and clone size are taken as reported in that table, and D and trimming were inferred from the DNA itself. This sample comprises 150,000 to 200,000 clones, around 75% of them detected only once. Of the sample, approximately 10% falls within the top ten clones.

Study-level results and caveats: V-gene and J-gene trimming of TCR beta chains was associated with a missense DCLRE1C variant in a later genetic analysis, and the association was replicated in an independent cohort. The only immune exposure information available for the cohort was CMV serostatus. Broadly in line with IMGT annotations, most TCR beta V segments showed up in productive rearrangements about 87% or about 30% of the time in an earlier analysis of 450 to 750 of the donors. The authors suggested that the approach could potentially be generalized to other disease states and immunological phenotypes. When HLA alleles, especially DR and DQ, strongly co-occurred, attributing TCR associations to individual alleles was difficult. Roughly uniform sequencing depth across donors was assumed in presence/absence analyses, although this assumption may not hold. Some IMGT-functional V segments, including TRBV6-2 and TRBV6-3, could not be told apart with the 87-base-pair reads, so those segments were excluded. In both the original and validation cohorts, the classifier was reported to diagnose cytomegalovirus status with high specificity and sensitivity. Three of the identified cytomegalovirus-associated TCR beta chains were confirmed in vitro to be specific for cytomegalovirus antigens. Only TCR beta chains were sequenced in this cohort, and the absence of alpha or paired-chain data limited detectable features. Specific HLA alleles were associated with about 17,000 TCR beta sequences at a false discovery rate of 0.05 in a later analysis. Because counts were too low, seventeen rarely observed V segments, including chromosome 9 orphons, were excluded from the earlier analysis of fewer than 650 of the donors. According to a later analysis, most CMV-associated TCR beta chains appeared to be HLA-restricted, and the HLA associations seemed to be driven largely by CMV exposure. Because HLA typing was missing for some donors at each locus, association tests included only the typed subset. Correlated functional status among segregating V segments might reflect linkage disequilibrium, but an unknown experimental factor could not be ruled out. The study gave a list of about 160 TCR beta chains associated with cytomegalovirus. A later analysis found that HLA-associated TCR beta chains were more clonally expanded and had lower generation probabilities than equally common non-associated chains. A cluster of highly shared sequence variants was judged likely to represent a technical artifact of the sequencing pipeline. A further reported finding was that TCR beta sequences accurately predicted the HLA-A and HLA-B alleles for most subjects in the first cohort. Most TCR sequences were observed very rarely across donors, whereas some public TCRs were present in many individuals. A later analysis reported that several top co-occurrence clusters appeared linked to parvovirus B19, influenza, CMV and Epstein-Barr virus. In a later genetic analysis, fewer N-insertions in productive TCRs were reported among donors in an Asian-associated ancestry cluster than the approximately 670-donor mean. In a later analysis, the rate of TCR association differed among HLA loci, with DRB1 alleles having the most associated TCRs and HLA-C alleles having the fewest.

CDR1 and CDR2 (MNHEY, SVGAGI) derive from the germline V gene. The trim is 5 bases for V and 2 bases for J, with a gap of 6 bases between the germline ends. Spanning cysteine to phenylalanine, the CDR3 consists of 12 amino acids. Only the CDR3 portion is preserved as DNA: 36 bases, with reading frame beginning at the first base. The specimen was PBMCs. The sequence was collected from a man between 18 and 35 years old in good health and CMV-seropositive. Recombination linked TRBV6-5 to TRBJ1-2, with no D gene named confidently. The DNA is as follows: TGTGCCAGCAGTGAGGCCAACTATGGCTACACCTTC. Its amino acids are CASSEANYGYTF.